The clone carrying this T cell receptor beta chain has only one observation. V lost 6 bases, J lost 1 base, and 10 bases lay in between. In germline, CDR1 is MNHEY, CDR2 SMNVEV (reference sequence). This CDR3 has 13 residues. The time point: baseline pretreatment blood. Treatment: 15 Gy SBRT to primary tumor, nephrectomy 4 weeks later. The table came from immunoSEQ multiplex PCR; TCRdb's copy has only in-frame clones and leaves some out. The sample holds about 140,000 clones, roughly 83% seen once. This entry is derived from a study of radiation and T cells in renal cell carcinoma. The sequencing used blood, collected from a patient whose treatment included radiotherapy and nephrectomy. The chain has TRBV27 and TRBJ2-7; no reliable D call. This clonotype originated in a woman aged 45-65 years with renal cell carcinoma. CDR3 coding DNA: TGTGCCAGCAGCGACTGGGAATCCTACGAGCAGTACTTC. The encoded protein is CASSDWESYEQYF.